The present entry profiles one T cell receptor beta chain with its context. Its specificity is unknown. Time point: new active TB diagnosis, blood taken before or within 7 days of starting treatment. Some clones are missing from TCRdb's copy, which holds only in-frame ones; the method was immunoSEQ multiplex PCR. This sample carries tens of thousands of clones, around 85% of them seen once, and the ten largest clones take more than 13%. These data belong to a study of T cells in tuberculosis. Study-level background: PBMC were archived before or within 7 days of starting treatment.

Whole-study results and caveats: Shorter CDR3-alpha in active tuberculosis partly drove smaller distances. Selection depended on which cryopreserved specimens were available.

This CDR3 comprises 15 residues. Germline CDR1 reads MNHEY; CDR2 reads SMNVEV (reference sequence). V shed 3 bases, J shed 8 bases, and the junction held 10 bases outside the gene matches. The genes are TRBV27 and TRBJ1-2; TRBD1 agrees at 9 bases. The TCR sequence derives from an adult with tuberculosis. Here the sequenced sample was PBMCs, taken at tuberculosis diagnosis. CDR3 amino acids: CASSLTPGTGYGYTF. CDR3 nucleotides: TGTGCCAGCAGTTTGACCCCCGGGACAGGGTACGGCTACACCTTC.